The clone carrying this T cell receptor (beta chain) was found once. The antigen remains unidentified. This sample stems from a study of OX40 agonist ivuxolimab in advanced cancers. The wider study: Dose-escalation patients suffered from hepatocellular carcinoma, melanoma, renal cell or head and neck cancer.

The CDR3 length is 13 residues. Germline V gene data show CDR1 as ENHRY and CDR2 as SYGVKD. J lost 0 bases, V lost 7 bases, and 1 base had no gene match. Profiled with immunoSEQ multiplex PCR; TCRdb holds only in-frame clones, not every one. The data show more than 50,000 clones, just under 85% seen once. Study findings and constraints: CD8+ T cells averaged more expanded clones than CD4+. At 0.1 to 3.0 mg/kg and by week 6, CD4+ and CD8+ T cells in the blood had expanded clonally.

This sample comprised CD4+ or CD8+ T cells sorted from blood, obtained in a trial of the OX40 agonist ivuxolimab. This sequence originates from an adult with an advanced solid tumor such as melanoma, head and neck, liver or kidney cancer. V usage is TRBV10-3 and J usage is TRBJ2-7; 9 bases line up with TRBD2. CDR3 in DNA: TGTGCCATCATAGCGGGAGACTCCTACGAGCAGTACTTC. Protein product: CAIIAGDSYEQYF.